The rows below give T cell receptor beta chains drawn from one sample of a study of cytomegalovirus exposure and HLA in healthy donors. The protocol was immunoSEQ multiplex PCR, while the TCRdb copy is restricted to in-frame clones and leaves out a portion. The sample lists about 120,000 clones, about 86% seen once, with 2% to 2.5% in the top ten. The sequenced sample consisted of PBMCs. All receptors derive from a middle-aged woman in good health and CMV-seronegative. CDR3s include the opening cysteine and the closing phenylalanine or tryptophan. Each record gives: J gene, D gene, clone size, V gene, CDR3 protein, CDR3 DNA. D genes are given only for firm matches. Expanded clones are given a class, and other clones once, few, many or no size at all.

TRBJ2-1	TRBD2	-	TRBV5-1	CASLGTSGDNEQFF	TGCGCCAGCCTCGGGACTAGCGGGGACAATGAGCAGTTCTTC
TRBJ2-2	-	-	TRBV28	CASRIRDSNTGELFF	TGTGCCAGCCGAATCCGGGACTCGAACACCGGGGAGCTGTTTTTT
TRBJ2-1	-	-	TRBV9	CASSVAPTGYNEQFF	TGTGCCAGCAGCGTAGCCCCGACAGGTTACAATGAGCAGTTCTTC
TRBJ2-1	TRBD2	-	TRBV18	CASSPPRTSDYNEQFF	TGTGCCAGCTCACCACCAAGGACTAGCGATTACAATGAGCAGTTCTTC
TRBJ2-2	-	few	TRBV30	CAWSPGQSLSGELFF	TGTGCCTGGAGTCCAGGACAGTCACTATCCGGGGAGCTGTTTTTT
TRBJ2-1	TRBD1	-	TRBV7-2	CASSRPGTGGSNEQFF	TGTGCCAGCAGTCGACCCGGGACAGGGGGGTCCAATGAGCAGTTCTTC
TRBJ1-2	-	-	TRBV9	CASSEGDRAYGYTF	TGTGCCAGCAGTGAGGGAGACCGCGCGTATGGCTACACCTTC
TRBJ2-1	TRBD2	few	TRBV7-9	CASSRGTSGLDEQFF	TGTGCCAGCAGCAGGGGGACTAGCGGGTTAGATGAGCAGTTCTTC
TRBJ2-1	TRBD1	-	TRBV5-1	CASSQRGTESSYNEQFF	TGCGCCAGCAGCCAAAGGGGGACAGAAAGCTCCTACAATGAGCAGTTCTTC
TRBJ2-7	-	-	TRBV5-6	CASSKDSRTYEQYF	TGTGCCAGCAGCAAGGACAGTAGAACCTACGAGCAGTACTTC
TRBJ2-7	TRBD2	-	TRBV28	CASTTSVDVTYEQYF	TGTGCCAGCACCACTAGCGTGGACGTTACCTACGAGCAGTACTTC
TRBJ1-2	TRBD1	-	TRBV7-3	CASSYGQGNNYGYTF	TGTGCCAGCAGCTACGGACAGGGGAACAACTATGGCTACACCTTC
TRBJ2-1	TRBD1	-	TRBV20-1	CSASQGAEQFF	TGCAGTGCGAGCCAGGGGGCTGAGCAGTTCTTC
TRBJ2-3	-	-	TRBV5-4	CASSLGGYSKDTQYF	TGTGCCAGCAGTTTAGGGGGATATTCTAAGGATACGCAGTATTTT
TRBJ2-1	-	-	TRBV12-5	CASGLVEGNEQFF	TGTGCTAGTGGTTTGGTAGAGGGAAATGAGCAGTTCTTC
TRBJ2-5	TRBD1	-	TRBV7-9	CASSRKTGGAGETQYF	TGTGCCAGCAGCCGAAAGACAGGGGGCGCGGGGGAGACCCAGTACTTC
TRBJ1-1	-	-	TRBV5-1	CASRRDREGTEAFF	TGCGCCAGCAGAAGGGACCGGGAGGGGACTGAAGCTTTCTTT
TRBJ2-7	TRBD2	many	TRBV6-1	CASSVLAGESYEQYF	TGTGCCAGCAGTGTCCTAGCGGGAGAATCCTACGAGCAGTACTTC
TRBJ1-2	-	-	TRBV2	CASSGPGNRKTGYTF	TGTGCCAGCAGTGGGCCCGGGAACAGAAAGACTGGCTACACCTTC
TRBJ2-1	-	-	TRBV28	CASSSSAGTRSHTGQFF	TGTGCCAGCAGTTCCTCTGCCGGGACTCGCTCCCACACTGGGCAGTTCTTC
TRBJ1-1	TRBD1	-	TRBV28	CAASGTGGTEAFF	TGTGCCGCCTCCGGGACAGGGGGGACTGAAGCTTTCTTT
TRBJ1-5	-	-	TRBV6-1	CASSDLFGNQPQHF	TGTGCCAGCAGTGACTTGTTCGGCAATCAGCCCCAGCATTTT
TRBJ2-3	-	-	TRBV9	CASSVGTMISTDTQYF	TGTGCCAGCAGCGTAGGGACTATGATTAGCACAGATACGCAGTATTTT
TRBJ1-4	-	-	TRBV7-9	CASSPVGEKLFF	TGTGCCAGCAGCCCCGTCGGGGAAAAACTGTTTTTT
TRBJ1-2	-	few	TRBV18	CASSPQGFDYGYTF	TGTGCCAGCTCACCACAGGGGTTTGACTATGGCTACACCTTC
TRBJ1-2	-	-	TRBV19	CASSTPGRDYGYTF	TGTGCCAGTAGTACCCCGGGCAGGGACTATGGCTACACCTTC
TRBJ2-3	TRBD2	once	TRBV7-2	CASSLKASGTSYTDTQYF	TGTGCCAGCAGCTTAAAGGCTAGCGGGACATCATACACAGATACGCAGTATTTT
TRBJ1-1	-	-	TRBV4-2	CASSPVEKGVNTEAFF	TGTGCCAGCAGCCCCGTTGAGAAAGGGGTCAACACTGAAGCTTTCTTT
TRBJ1-1	-	-	TRBV11-2	CASSLDGLAEAFF	TGTGCCAGCAGCTTAGATGGCCTGGCTGAAGCTTTCTTT
TRBJ2-7	-	-	TRBV28	CASSPASYEQYF	TGTGCCAGCAGCCCTGCCAGCTACGAGCAGTACTTC
TRBJ1-1	-	few	TRBV10-3	CAIGSKSTEAFF	TGTGCCATCGGCTCAAAGTCAACTGAAGCTTTCTTT
TRBJ1-1	-	-	TRBV7-2	CASSAEQGDTEAFF	TGTGCCAGCAGCGCGGAACAGGGAGACACTGAAGCTTTCTTT
TRBJ2-2	TRBD2	-	TRBV4-2	CASSRLGTSGSAGELFF	TGTGCCAGCAGCCGGCTTGGGACTAGCGGGTCCGCCGGGGAGCTGTTTTTT
TRBJ1-2	TRBD1	-	TRBV6-1	CASSGQGRGGYTF	TGTGCCAGCAGTGGACAGGGGCGGGGCGGCTACACCTTC
TRBJ2-3	TRBD1	-	TRBV5-4	CASSLDPGQLTDTQYF	TGTGCCAGCAGCTTAGACCCGGGACAGCTCACAGATACGCAGTATTTT
TRBJ2-3	TRBD2	-	TRBV14	CASSLPSGTSVADTQYF	TGTGCCAGCAGCCTACCCAGCGGGACTAGCGTAGCAGATACGCAGTATTTT
TRBJ1-6	-	-	TRBV6-5	CASSQMDSRNSPLHF	TGTGCCAGCAGCCAGATGGACAGCCGGAATTCACCCCTCCACTTT
TRBJ1-1	-	-	TRBV7-9	CASSLQENTEAFF	TGTGCCAGCAGCCTACAGGAGAACACTGAAGCTTTCTTT
TRBJ1-2	TRBD1	-	TRBV6-1	CASSETYGQGYYGYTF	TGTGCCAGCAGTGAAACCTACGGACAGGGCTACTATGGCTACACCTTC
TRBJ2-3	-	-	TRBV2	CASQVARIEDTQYF	TGTGCCTCCCAAGTGGCGAGGATTGAGGATACGCAGTATTTT
TRBJ2-1	-	-	TRBV7-2	CASSLRRLSSYNEQFF	TGTGCCAGCAGCTTAAGGCGACTGAGCTCCTACAATGAGCAGTTCTTC
TRBJ1-1	-	-	TRBV6-5	CASSYSNQGRTEAFF	TGTGCCAGCAGTTACTCGAATCAGGGCCGCACTGAAGCTTTCTTT
TRBJ1-4	-	-	TRBV7-9	CASSLVTGNEKLFF	TGTGCCAGCAGCTTGGTAACAGGGAATGAAAAACTGTTTTTT
TRBJ2-7	-	once	TRBV7-2	CASSPRWGGTYEQYF	TGTGCCAGCAGCCCCCGCTGGGGCGGGACCTACGAGCAGTACTTC
TRBJ2-7	-	-	TRBV7-8	CASSFSGQQGGEQYF	TGTGCCAGCAGCTTCTCCGGCCAACAGGGTGGAGAGCAGTACTTC
TRBJ2-7	-	-	TRBV18	CASSPGTYEQYF	TGTGCCAGCTCCCCCGGTACCTACGAGCAGTACTTC
TRBJ2-7	-	-	TRBV28	CASSLLRSSYEQYF	TGTGCCAGCAGTTTACTGAGGAGCTCCTACGAGCAGTACTTC
TRBJ1-2	-	-	TRBV19	CASTTGITYGYTF	TGTGCCAGTACAACAGGGATCACCTATGGCTACACCTTC
TRBJ2-7	TRBD1	few	TRBV2	CAGGRDRNYEQYF	TGTGCCGGGGGCCGGGACAGAAACTACGAGCAGTACTTC
TRBJ1-3	TRBD1	-	TRBV2	CASSLDRGSGNTIYF	TGTGCCAGCAGTCTTGACAGGGGCTCTGGAAACACCATATATTTT
TRBJ2-2	-	-	TRBV5-4	CASSLLAGELFF	TGTGCCAGCAGCTTGTTAGCCGGGGAGCTGTTTTTT
TRBJ2-7	-	-	TRBV2	CASNQRLSYEQYF	TGTGCCAGCAATCAGCGCTTGTCCTACGAGCAGTACTTC
TRBJ2-1	TRBD2	-	TRBV30	CAWSGASGAHEQFF	TGTGCCTGGAGTGGTGCTAGCGGGGCGCATGAGCAGTTCTTC
TRBJ2-5	-	-	TRBV11-2	CASRKGGVYQETQYF	TGTGCCAGCAGGAAGGGCGGGGTGTACCAAGAGACCCAGTACTTC
TRBJ2-2	TRBD2	-	TRBV7-3	CASRRLASTGELFF	TGTGCCAGCAGGCGACTAGCGTCGACCGGGGAGCTGTTTTTT
TRBJ1-1	-	-	TRBV6-5	CASSYRLNTEAFF	TGTGCCAGCAGTTACCGACTCAACACTGAAGCTTTCTTT
TRBJ2-7	TRBD2	-	TRBV19	CASSRETSAWYEQYF	TGTGCCAGTTCCAGAGAGACTAGCGCATGGTACGAGCAGTACTTC
TRBJ2-3	TRBD2	-	TRBV5-1	CASSFWGLAGTDTQYF	TGCGCCAGCAGCTTTTGGGGTCTAGCGGGAACAGATACGCAGTATTTT
TRBJ2-1	-	-	TRBV7-3	CASSLGYGGAGNEQFF	TGTGCCAGCAGCTTAGGGTATGGCGGAGCGGGCAATGAGCAGTTCTTC